One and the same sample provided the 25 T cell receptor beta chains below, sequenced in a study of T-cell reconstitution after alpha-beta-depleted transplantation in children. Preparation of the TCRbeta library used unique molecular identifiers. From the PCR reads, TCRdb called clonotypes with MiXCR, one entry per CDR3 protein. This table holds hundreds of thousands of distinct CDR3 sequences, roughly 10% found once. This specimen consisted of PBMCs from the stem cell graft donor, obtained from the stem cell graft. These receptors were taken from a human donor who donated a stem cell graft to a child with acute myeloid leukemia.

In this sample, this clonotype turned up many times. The V gene is TRBV20-1, the J gene TRBJ2-3; 8 nucleotides line up with TRBD1. Germline assignment: CDR1 DFQATT and CDR2 SNEGSKA (reference sequence). The CDR3 length is 18 residues. V trimming: 1 base; J trimming: 0 bases; junction bases outside the gene matches: 12. This CDR3 is CSARAVGQGTASTDTQYF. The CDR3 DNA follows: TGCAGTGCTAGAGCCGTCGGACAGGGCACAGCTAGCACAGATACGCAGTATTTT.

The rearrangement links TRBV12-3 or TRBV12-4 to TRBJ1-6; possibly TRBD1 for D (5 bases). V gave up 1 base and J gave up 8 bases, with 9 bases separating them. The CDR3 covers 14 residues. The CDR3 DNA reads as TGTGCCAGCAGTTTAGGGGGGAACGATTCACCCCTCCACTTT. Translating it yields CASSLGGNDSPLHF.

The sample holds many counts of this clonotype. V gene TRBV29-1 combines with J gene TRBJ2-1, with no clear D. The CDR3 covers 13 residues. Trimming stripped 7 bases from V and 5 bases from J, with 15 bases between. Germline CDR1 and CDR2: SQVTM and ANQGSEA. In DNA, the CDR3 is TGCAGCGGCCTAGGACGGACGAACAATGAGCAGTTCTTC. It encodes CSGLGRTNNEQFF.

The rearrangement links TRBV20-1 to TRBJ2-7, with D tentatively TRBD1 or TRBD2 (5 bases each). Germline V gives CDR1 DFQATT, CDR2 SNEGSKA (reference sequence). Trimming stripped 7 bases from V and 1 base from J, with 14 bases between. The CDR3 has 13 residues. The CDR3 loop reads CSGLRDGSYEQYF. In DNA, the CDR3 is TGCAGTGGGCTCCGGGACGGGTCCTACGAGCAGTACTTC.

This clonotype was picked up many times. This chain connects TRBV5-1 to TRBJ2-7; TRBD2 aligns across 10 bases. V was pared by 0 bases and J by 12 bases, with 12 bases of the junction left unmatched. The germline gives CDR1 SGHRS, CDR2 YFSETQ. This CDR3 is built from 15 residues. CDR3 loop: CASSLDASGRYGLYF. In DNA, the CDR3 is TGCGCCAGCAGCTTGGATGCTAGCGGGAGATATGGACTGTACTTC.

In this sample, this clonotype turned up many times. V gene TRBV4-3 combines with J gene TRBJ2-2; D is ambiguous. Trimming cost V 0 bases and J 6 bases, with 17 bases left between them. From germline, CDR1 is LGHNA and CDR2 YSLEER. This CDR3 spans 17 amino acids. In nucleotides, the CDR3 is TGCGCCAGCAGCCAAGATCTGCTCTTACTAACTGCCGGGGAGCTGTTTTTT. Protein sequence: CASSQDLLLLTAGELFF.

The chain couples TRBV6-2 or TRBV6-3 to TRBJ2-5, with 7 bases fitting TRBD1. CDR1 and CDR2 from the germline V gene are MNHEY and SVGEGT. The CDR3 has 16 residues. With V trimmed by 2 bases and J by 2 bases, 8 bases remained unmatched. This CDR3 reads CASSYPTSTGQETQYF. The CDR3 region has the DNA TGTGCCAGCAGTTACCCTACGTCGACAGGGCAAGAGACCCAGTACTTC.

This clonotype was picked up a small number of times. The gene calls are TRBV5-4 and TRBJ1-1; TRBD1 aligns across 8 bases. Looked up from germline, CDR1 is SGHNT and CDR2 is YYREEE (reference sequence). Losses at the gene ends were 5 bases for V and 0 bases for J; bases not matched to a gene: 6. CDR3 length: 15 residues. CDR3 DNA: TGTGCCAGCAGACCGCAGGGGGCAGTGAACACTGAAGCTTTCTTT. Amino acid sequence: CASRPQGAVNTEAFF.

This clonotype has just a few counts. DNA for the CDR3: TGTGCCAGCAGTTACTCGGCTTCACCCCTCCACTTT. Protein sequence: CASSYSASPLHF. The chain combines TRBV6-5 with TRBJ1-6; D unresolved. The CDR3 totals 12 residues. Germline V gene lookup returns CDR1 MNHEY and CDR2 SVGAGI. Between the trimmed V and J ends, which lost 0 bases and 9 bases, there was a span of 3 bases.

This clonotype was recorded many times. V is TRBV7-2 and J is TRBJ2-3; D unresolved. With 3 bases removed from V and 1 base from J, the gap between germline ends came to 5 bases. CDR3 length equals 13 residues. The germline gives CDR1 SGHTA, CDR2 FQGNSA. The CDR3 DNA reads TGTGCCAGCAGCTTTTACCGCACAGATACGCAGTATTTT. Protein product: CASSFYRTDTQYF.

With regard to this clonotype: Here the CDR3 omits its conserved ending phenylalanine or tryptophan, so a read error is the likely source. The rearrangement uses TRBV5-1 and TRBJ1-5, with TRBD1 matching 11 bases. The germline V gene has CDR1 SGHRS and CDR2 YFSETQ. The CDR3 length is 16 residues. J gave up 7 bases and V 4 bases, and 10 bases lay outside the gene matches. The CDR3 bases are TGCGCCAGCAGCAAGGAAGGGACAGGGGGAAGACAGCCCCAGCATTGT. Protein product: CASSKEGTGGRQPQHC.

The chain combines TRBV5-1 with TRBJ2-7, with TRBD2 matching over 8 bases. The CDR3 totals 14 residues. With 5 bases clipped from V and 6 bases from J, the junction kept 10 bases outside the gene matches. CDR1 is SGHRS and CDR2 is YFSETQ in the germline V gene. The CDR3 DNA is TGCGCCAGCAGTCCGTCAAGCGGGAGTGGCGAGCAGTACTTC. Its protein product is CASSPSSGSGEQYF. The variable domain in full, completed from reference TRBV5-1 and TRBJ2-7, reads KAGVTQTPRYLIKTRGQQVTLSCSPISGHRSVSWYQQTPGQGLQFLFEYFSETQRNKGNFPGRFSGRQFSNSRSEMNVSTLELGDSALYLCASSPSSGSGEQYFGPGTRLTVT.

J is TRBJ2-4 and V is TRBV6-2 or TRBV6-3; 8 nucleotides align to TRBD1. From germline, CDR1 is MNHEY and CDR2 SVGEGT. The V gene end was trimmed by 8 bases and the J gene end by 10 bases; junction bases not matched to a gene: 13. This CDR3 has 14 amino acids. The CDR3 here is CASGGGVTGGIQYF. The CDR3 DNA reads as TGTGCCAGCGGAGGGGGAGTTACAGGGGGGATTCAGTACTTC.

This clonotype was detected many times. This chain uses TRBV29-1 with TRBJ2-2; weak D call: TRBD1 (5 bases). V shed 3 bases and J shed 6 bases, with 11 bases lying between them. The CDR3 covers 13 residues. Germline CDR1 SQVTM, CDR2 ANQGSEA. This chain's CDR3 is CSVDLQGAGELFF. The CDR3 DNA reads TGCAGCGTTGACCTTCAAGGGGCCGGGGAGCTGTTTTTT.

This clonotype occurred many times. The J gene is TRBJ1-3, the V gene TRBV12-3 or TRBV12-4; D gene unclear. Trimming took 4 bases from V and 4 from J, leaving 8 bases between them. There are 13 residues in the CDR3. CDR3 sequence: CASSSNPGNTIYF. The CDR3 nucleotides are TGTGCCAGCAGTTCCAACCCGGGAAACACCATATATTTT.

The DNA for the CDR3 is TGTGCCAGCAGCCAAGTTCTTGCTCTAGGGTACAATGAGCAGTTCTTC. Translating it yields CASSQVLALGYNEQFF. The rearrangement uses TRBV14 and TRBJ2-1; D remains unclear. From germline, CDR1 is SGHDN and CDR2 FVKESK. V lost 1 base to trimming and J lost 4 bases, with 14 bases between them. There are 16 residues in the CDR3. The full variable domain, rest sourced from reference TRBV14 and TRBJ2-1, is EAGVTQFPSHSVIEKGQTVTLRCDPISGHDNLYWYRRVMGKEIKFLLHFVKESKQDESGMPNNRFLAERTGGTYSTLKVQPAELEDSGVYFCASSQVLALGYNEQFFGPGTRLTVL.

This clonotype was seen more than once but under ten times. The chain links TRBV20-1 to TRBJ2-1; D possibly corresponds to TRBD1 (5 bases). V lost 3 bases to trimming and J lost 7 bases, with 19 bases between them. The CDR3 loop spans 15 amino acids. Germline values: CDR1 DFQATT, CDR2 SNEGSKA (reference sequence). CDR3 protein: CSASVFRGLVNEQFF. The CDR3 nucleotides read TGCAGTGCTAGTGTTTTTAGGGGCCTTGTTAATGAGCAGTTCTTC.

J is TRBJ1-5 and V is TRBV6-5; 10 bases agree with TRBD1. Germline CDR1 reads MNHEY; CDR2 reads SVGAGI. With V trimmed by 5 bases and J by 0 bases, 10 bases remained unmatched. CDR3 length: 18 residues. The chain's CDR3 is CASSPGTGVGGSNQPQHF. DNA of the CDR3: TGTGCCAGCAGTCCGGGGACAGGGGTGGGAGGTAGCAATCAGCCCCAGCATTTT.

This clonotype was picked up a small number of times. The chain couples TRBV29-1 to TRBJ2-2, with 7 bases matching TRBD1. Trimming took 4 bases from V and 0 from J; bases not matched to a gene: 2. The germline V gene has CDR1 SQVTM and CDR2 ANQGSEA. The CDR3 runs 14 residues. The CDR3 nucleotides read TGCAGCGTTGCAGGGGGAGCGAACACCGGGGAGCTGTTTTTT. Protein sequence: CSVAGGANTGELFF.

Ten or more counts support this clonotype. The genes are TRBV5-1 and TRBJ2-7; D gene ambiguous. This CDR3 region has 13 residues. V lost 2 bases, J lost 3 bases, and 9 bases lay in between. Germline V gives CDR1 SGHRS, CDR2 YFSETQ. The CDR3 region has the DNA TGCGCCAGCAGCTTCTACATTGACTACGAGCAGTACTTC. It yields the protein CASSFYIDYEQYF.

The rearrangement uses TRBV2 and TRBJ2-1; 7 bases map to TRBD1. J gave up 4 bases and V 6 bases, and 6 bases lay outside the gene matches. The CDR3 runs 14 residues. In germline, CDR1 is SNHLY, CDR2 FYNNEI. The CDR3 loop reads CASREYRGYNEQFF. CDR3 bases: TGTGCCAGCAGGGAGTACAGGGGATACAATGAGCAGTTCTTC.

This clonotype occurred a few times. The chain is built from TRBV12-3 or TRBV12-4 and TRBJ2-1, with a possible D match to TRBD2 (7 bases). V lost 5 bases, J lost 6 bases, and 17 bases lay in between. The CDR3 runs to 15 residues. DNA of the CDR3: TGTGCCAGCAGTGGGGGGGGGCGACTAAGCAATGAGCAGTTCTTC. Translation: CASSGGGRLSNEQFF.

V usage is TRBV20-1 and J usage is TRBJ2-1; no reliable D call. CDR1 is DFQATT, CDR2 SNEGSKA, per germline (reference sequence). Trimming left V 4 bases short and J 8 bases short, with 15 bases between. The CDR3 has 13 amino acids. CDR3 nucleotides: TGCAGTGCTAAGCAGCGCGTTTTTCATGAGCAGTTCTTC. Its protein is CSAKQRVFHEQFF.

This clonotype was seen ten or more times. The chain has TRBV7-3 and TRBJ2-2; the D is unclear. V lost 2 bases and J 1 base, leaving 2 bases between the germline ends. Per the germline V gene, CDR1 is SGHTA and CDR2 is FQGTGA. The CDR3 sequence is 13 residues long. CDR3 sequence: CASSLLNTGELFF. The CDR3, as DNA: TGTGCCAGCAGCTTACTGAACACCGGGGAGCTGTTTTTT.

This clonotype was picked up a small number of times. The chain links TRBV20-1 to TRBJ2-3, with D perhaps TRBD2 (6 bases). Trimming pared 5 bases from V and 0 bases from J, leaving 18 bases between. CDR1 and CDR2 from the germline V gene are DFQATT and SNEGSKA (reference sequence). There are 16 residues in the CDR3. CDR3 region: CSAPRRDKASTDTQYF. The CDR3 DNA follows: TGCAGTGCTCCACGGAGGGATAAAGCTAGCACAGATACGCAGTATTTT.